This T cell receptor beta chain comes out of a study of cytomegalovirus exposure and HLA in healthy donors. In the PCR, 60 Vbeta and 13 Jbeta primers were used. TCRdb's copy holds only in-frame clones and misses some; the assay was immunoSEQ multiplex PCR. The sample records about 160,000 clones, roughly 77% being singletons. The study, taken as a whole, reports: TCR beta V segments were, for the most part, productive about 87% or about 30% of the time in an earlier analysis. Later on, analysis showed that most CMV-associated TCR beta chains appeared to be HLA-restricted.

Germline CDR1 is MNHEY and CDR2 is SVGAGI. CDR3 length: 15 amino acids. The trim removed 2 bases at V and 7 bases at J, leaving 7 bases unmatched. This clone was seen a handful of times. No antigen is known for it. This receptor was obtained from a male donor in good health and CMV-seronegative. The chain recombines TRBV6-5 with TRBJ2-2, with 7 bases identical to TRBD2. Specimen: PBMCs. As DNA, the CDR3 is TGTGCCAGCAGTTACGGGAGGGGCTCGAGCGGGGAGCTGTTTTTT. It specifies CASSYGRGSSGELFF.